This T cell receptor (delta chain) stems from a study of TRDV2 sequences in healthy donors (dated by TCRdb to about 2020). Turning to the overall study: Approximately 18 single-cell-derived gamma9delta2 T cell clones spanning the full range of antitumor activity were TCR-sequenced and traced within the bulk repertoire.

Study-wide conclusions, independent of this receptor: Several highly reactive clones had TCRdelta clonotypes that appeared rare, since those clonotypes could not be detected in the bulk sequencing data from the donors of those clones. Observed TCRdelta repertoires were highly focused, yet clonotype frequency did not correlate with antitumor functional potential of the respective clone.

Library creation used PCR. Sequencing instrument: Illumina MiSeq. The authors' analysis ran thus. When TRDV repertoire clonotype frequencies were reported, any clonotype that had only a single read was left out. TCRdb recomputed clones from the public reads with CATT; identical DNA rows were then combined. Here the V and J calls rest on TCRdb's processing, not on the authors' analysis. The sample table lists about 1,100 delta-chain clones, 61% of them with a count of one. The top ten clonotypes cover around 19% of the sample. Inclusive of the bounding cysteine and phenylalanine, the CDR3 is 17 residues long. The read is trimmed to its CDR3 DNA, 51 bases read in frame from base 1. Germline trimming: 4 bases from V, 0 bases from J; junction bases outside gene matches: 11. CDR1 and CDR2 (GEAIGNYY, EKD) derive from the germline V gene. To follow how often functionally characterized gamma9delta2 T cell clones showed up, the researchers ran bulk sequencing on complete TCR delta chain (Vdelta2) repertoires. The Dutch blood bank supplied purchased peripheral blood from anonymous healthy donors. gamma9delta2 T cells analyzed in the study originated from peripheral blood of healthy donors.

In regard to this clone: Its target antigen remains unknown. The sample holds no much larger clone one base away, and base qualities are not on file.

This TCR came from a human donor in good health. The chain is encoded by TRDV2 joined to TRDJ1; 9 central bases correspond to TRDD3. The sample taken for sequencing was Vd2+ gamma-delta T cells from blood. What the cell subset or site label conveys for this sample: TCR Vdelta2-expressing (gamma9delta2) T cells. This receptor carries the CDR3 CACDSLLGEPYTDKLIF. The base sequence is TGTGCCTGTGATTCATTACTGGGGGAACCTTACACCGATAAACTCATCTTT.